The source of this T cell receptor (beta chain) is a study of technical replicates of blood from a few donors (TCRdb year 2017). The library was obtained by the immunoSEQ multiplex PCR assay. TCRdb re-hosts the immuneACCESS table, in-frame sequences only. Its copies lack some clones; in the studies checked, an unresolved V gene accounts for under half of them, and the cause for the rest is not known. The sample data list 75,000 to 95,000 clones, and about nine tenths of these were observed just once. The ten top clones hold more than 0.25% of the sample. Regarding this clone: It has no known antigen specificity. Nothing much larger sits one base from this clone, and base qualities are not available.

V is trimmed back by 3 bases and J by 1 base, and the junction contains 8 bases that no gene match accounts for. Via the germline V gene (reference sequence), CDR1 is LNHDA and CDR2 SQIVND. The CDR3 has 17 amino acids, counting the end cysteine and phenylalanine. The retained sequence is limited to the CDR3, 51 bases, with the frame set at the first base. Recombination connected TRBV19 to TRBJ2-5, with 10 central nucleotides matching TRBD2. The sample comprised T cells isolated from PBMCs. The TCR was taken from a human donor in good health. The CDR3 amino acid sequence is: CASSISPSGSLQETQYF. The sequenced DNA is TGTGCCAGTAGTATTTCTCCTAGCGGGAGCCTCCAAGAGACCCAGTACTTC.